This passage covers 30 T cell receptor beta chains from one sample sequenced in a study of blood T cells in healthy people across ages. A second PCR, run for roughly 7 to 11 cycles, used a sample-barcoded 5' primer plus a J-beta primer mix. One entry per CDR3 protein results from TCRdb running MiXCR on the 5' RACE reads. Counted here are about 630,000 distinct CDR3 sequences, roughly 21% occurring once; the ten biggest clones make up roughly 3.6%. The sample comprised blood. The source of these receptors is a man between 65 and 85 years old in good health.

This clonotype was found once. A read error may produce the germline difference seen at one junction end. The chain is built from TRBV28 and TRBJ1-3; D is unclear. The CDR3 covers 16 residues. Germline-derived CDR1 and CDR2 are MDHEN and SYDVKM. The CDR3 here is CASSSWVVGSENTIYF. CDR3 in DNA: TGTGCCAGCAGTTCTTGGGTGGTAGGCTCTGAAAACACCATATATTTT.

The chain is built from TRBV25-1 and TRBJ1-4; D is undetermined. Germline CDR1 is MGHDK and CDR2 is SYGVNS. V dropped 3 bases and J dropped 6 bases, with 11 bases sitting between them. The CDR3 sequence is 14 residues long. The CDR3 DNA sequence: TGTGCCAGCAGTGATTTGGGGAGGGATGAAAAACTGTTTTTT. As protein: CASSDLGRDEKLFF.

This clonotype was counted a few times. The V and J genes are TRBV3-1 and TRBJ1-4; TRBD1 matches at 8 bases. The CDR3 is made up of 16 amino acids. Germline V gene lookup returns CDR1 LGHDT and CDR2 YNNKEL (reference sequence). Losses at the gene ends were 5 bases for V and 2 bases for J; bases not matched to a gene: 7. CDR3 amino acids: CASSATGGWTNEKLFF. The CDR3 nucleotides are TGTGCCAGCAGCGCAACAGGGGGGTGGACTAATGAAAAACTGTTTTTT.

DNA for the CDR3: TGTGCCAGCAGTTACCCCGGACCCCACGGCCTACTAGCGGAGCCCCAAGAGACCCAGTACTTC. Translated, it gives CASSYPGPHGLLAEPQETQYF. The rearrangement links TRBV6-2 or TRBV6-3 to TRBJ2-5; 8 bases agree with TRBD2. Germline CDR1 MNHEY, CDR2 SVGEGT. The ends lost 2 bases at V and 1 base at J; junction bases unmatched: 21. The CDR3 consists of 21 residues.

The rearrangement links TRBV29-1 to TRBJ2-3, with D perhaps matching TRBD2 (6 bases). Between the trimmed V and J ends, which lost 4 bases and 6 bases, there was a span of 14 bases. The CDR3 is 13 residues long. CDR1 SQVTM and CDR2 ANQGSEA come from the germline V gene. The CDR3 region is CSVGLGASDTQYF. The DNA for the CDR3 is TGCAGCGTTGGACTAGGGGCATCGGATACGCAGTATTTT.

This clonotype was counted a few times. The rearrangement links TRBV25-1 to TRBJ2-5, with TRBD1 identical over 11 bases. V lost 1 base and J lost 3; bases outside the gene matches: 1. The CDR3 spans 15 residues. Germline V gives CDR1 MGHDK, CDR2 SYGVNS. The CDR3 nucleotides read TGTGCCAGCAGTGAATGGGGACAGGGGGAAGAGACCCAGTACTTC. Translating it yields CASSEWGQGEETQYF.

This clonotype was detected only a few times. The genes are TRBV7-9 and TRBJ1-4, with D possibly TRBD1 on 5 matching bases. This CDR3 comprises 14 residues. Trimming left V 5 bases short and J 2 bases short, with 9 bases between. Germline CDR1 SEHNR, CDR2 FQNEAQ (reference sequence). This chain's CDR3 is CASSEGRTNEKLFF. In DNA form, the CDR3 reads TGTGCCAGCAGCGAGGGGAGGACTAATGAAAAACTGTTTTTT.

This clonotype was found a few times. CDR3 loop: CSAKQGPAGANVLTF. CDR3 DNA sequence: TGCAGTGCTAAACAGGGTCCCGCCGGGGCCAACGTCCTGACTTTC. The rearrangement links TRBV20-1 to TRBJ2-6, with D maybe TRBD1 (6 bases). The germline CDR1 and CDR2 sequences are DFQATT and SNEGSKA (reference sequence). The V and J ends lost 4 bases and 4 bases respectively, with 14 bases between them. There are 15 residues in the CDR3.

This chain uses TRBV7-8 with TRBJ1-6, with D maybe TRBD1 (5 bases). Trimming shortened V by 5 bases and J by 11 bases, and 19 bases separated the two germline ends. Germline V CDR1 and CDR2: SGHVS, FQNEAQ. This CDR3 has 15 residues. CDR3 in DNA: TGTGCCAGCAGCCCCCAGGGTCAGGGAACGGCACCCCTCCACTTT. Translated: CASSPQGQGTAPLHF.

This clonotype has only a few counts. This chain links TRBV20-1 with TRBJ2-2, with 8 nucleotides matching TRBD1. This CDR3 contains 14 residues. From germline, CDR1 is DFQATT and CDR2 SNEGSKA (reference sequence). V dropped 4 bases and J dropped 4; count of bases not matched to a gene: 5. Here the CDR3 reads CSAIRTGSTGELFF. CDR3 in DNA: TGCAGTGCTATTAGGACAGGGAGCACCGGGGAGCTGTTTTTT.

This clonotype was seen more than once but under ten times. In DNA, the CDR3 is TGTGCCACCAGACGGGAGCTAGGAGAGCAGTACTTC. This codes for CATRRELGEQYF. The genes are TRBV2 and TRBJ2-5, with D possibly matching TRBD2 (6 bases). The germline V and J ends were trimmed by 10 bases and 11 bases, with 20 bases remaining between them. CDR3 length: 12 amino acids. The germline gives CDR1 SNHLY, CDR2 FYNNEI.

V is TRBV5-1 and J is TRBJ1-1; D perhaps matches TRBD1 (5 bases). The V end was cut by 0 bases, the J end by 7 bases, with 10 bases between. The CDR3 sequence is 13 residues long. Germline V gives CDR1 SGHRS, CDR2 YFSETQ. The CDR3 loop is CASSLESQGEAFF. For the CDR3, the DNA is TGCGCCAGCAGCTTGGAGTCCCAGGGTGAAGCTTTCTTT.

This clonotype turned up a few times. The chain carries TRBV12-3 or TRBV12-4 and TRBJ1-1; D is ambiguous. The V end was cut by 8 bases, the J end by 0 bases, with 7 bases between. The CDR3 is 12 amino acids. CDR3 amino acids: CASYKMNTEAFF. CDR3 DNA sequence: TGTGCCAGCTATAAAATGAACACTGAAGCTTTCTTT.

This clonotype showed up many times. This chain links TRBV4-1 with TRBJ1-4; D is perhaps TRBD1 (5 bases). The V and J ends lost 1 base and 8 bases respectively, with 14 bases between them. Germline V lookup: CDR1 MGHRA, CDR2 YSYEKL. The CDR3 loop spans 15 amino acids. The CDR3 loop is CASSQAGTGNEKLFF. The CDR3 DNA reads as TGCGCCAGCAGCCAAGCAGGGACCGGGAACGAAAAACTGTTTTTT.

This clonotype was detected only a few times. The chain couples TRBV6-5 to TRBJ1-1, with D perhaps TRBD1 (5 bases). V lost 6 bases, J lost 1 base, and 15 bases lay in between. Germline V gives CDR1 MNHEY, CDR2 SVGAGI. The CDR3 consists of 15 residues. The CDR3 loop reads CASSPSDNSNTEAFF. The DNA for the CDR3 is TGTGCCAGCAGCCCCTCGGACAACTCGAACACTGAAGCTTTCTTT.

The gene calls are TRBV15 and TRBJ1-2; no clear D gene. This CDR3 is built from 15 residues. The germline V and J ends were trimmed by 2 bases and 4 bases, with 14 bases remaining between them. Looked up from germline, CDR1 is LNHNV and CDR2 is YYDKDF (reference sequence). Here the CDR3 DNA reads TGTGCCACCAGCAGATCCTCGCTTAGGCCCTATGGCTACACCTTC. It is translated as CATSRSSLRPYGYTF.

This clonotype appeared a few times. The chain employs TRBV12-3 or TRBV12-4 and TRBJ2-2; 9 bases line up with TRBD1. This CDR3 comprises 16 residues. V shed 4 bases, J shed 4 bases, and the junction held 7 bases outside the gene matches. CDR3 in DNA: TGTGCCAGCAGTTCTGGGACAGGGCGTTCCACCGGGGAGCTGTTTTTT. Its protein product is CASSSGTGRSTGELFF.

The V call is TRBV7-2, the J call TRBJ2-3; D gene uncertain. This CDR3 spans 12 amino acids. Trimming stripped 2 bases from V and 4 bases from J, with 4 bases between. Germline V CDR1 and CDR2: SGHTA, FQGNSA. The CDR3 loop is CASSLFPDTQYF. CDR3 in DNA: TGTGCCAGCAGCTTATTTCCAGATACGCAGTATTTT.

The gene calls are TRBV11-2 and TRBJ2-7; D unclear. The CDR3 extends over 11 amino acids. CDR1 is SGHAT, CDR2 FQNNGV, per germline. Trimming left V 4 bases short and J 10 bases short, with 11 bases between. CDR3 sequence (DNA): TGTGCCAGCAGCTATCTAGGTGATCAGTACTTC. Its protein product is CASSYLGDQYF. Using reference TRBV11-2 and TRBJ2-7 for the parts outside the CDR3, the full variable domain is EAGVAQSPRYKIIEKRQSVAFWCNPISGHATLYWYQQILGQGPKLLIQFQNNGVVDDSQLPKDRFSAERLKGVDSTLKIQPAKLEDSAVYLCASSYLGDQYFGPGTRLTVT.

This clonotype appeared a few times. CDR3 protein: CASSVLAVNQETQYF. The CDR3, as DNA: TGCGCCAGCAGCGTACTAGCGGTAAATCAAGAGACCCAGTACTTC. V gene TRBV5-1 combines with J gene TRBJ2-5; 8 bases are shared with TRBD2. V was clipped by 4 bases and J by 2 bases; unmatched bases: 7. CDR1 is SGHRS and CDR2 is YFSETQ in the germline V gene. The CDR3 covers 15 residues.

A note on this clonotype: A much larger clone sits a single nucleotide away, making a read error possible. The J gene is TRBJ2-1, the V gene TRBV7-9, with TRBD1 identical over 9 bases. The CDR3 has 14 amino acids. Germline V lookup: CDR1 SEHNR, CDR2 FQNEAQ (reference sequence). Here the CDR3 DNA reads TGTGCCAGCAGCTTCGGGGGACAGGGCAATGGGCAGTTCTTC. Translation gives CASSFGGQGNGQFF.

This clonotype showed up many times. The V call is TRBV10-3, the J call TRBJ2-1, with 8 bases matching TRBD2. Germline V gives CDR1 ENHRY, CDR2 SYGVKD. The CDR3 has 15 amino acids. The CDR3 spells CAMSGGGSSYNEQFF. CDR3 sequence (DNA): TGTGCTATGTCTGGCGGGGGGAGCTCCTACAATGAGCAGTTCTTC.

The chain employs TRBV3-1 and TRBJ1-5, with 9 bases aligning to TRBD1. The CDR3 is made up of 24 amino acids. V lost 7 bases and J lost 3; bases outside the gene matches: 34. From germline, CDR1 is LGHDT and CDR2 YNNKEL (reference sequence). The CDR3 reads CASTLLTRDRESRGPTGVNQPQHF. The CDR3 coding sequence is TGTGCCAGCACCCTACTAACCCGGGACAGGGAATCACGGGGGCCCACCGGAGTCAATCAGCCCCAGCATTTT.

This clonotype was seen once. The V call is TRBV3-1, the J call TRBJ2-7; 8 nucleotides align to TRBD2. V gave up 4 bases and J gave up 6 bases; unmatched junction bases: 8. The germline gives CDR1 LGHDT, CDR2 YNNKEL (reference sequence). This CDR3 contains 14 residues. The CDR3 reads CASSPGLAQFEQYF. CDR3 in DNA: TGTGCCAGCAGCCCAGGACTAGCCCAGTTCGAGCAGTACTTC.

This rearrangement joins TRBV30 to TRBJ1-2, with 8 positions matching TRBD1. Trimming cost V 2 bases and J 8 bases; bases outside gene matches: 7. This CDR3 region has 13 residues. CDR1 is GTSNPN and CDR2 is SVGIG in the germline V gene (reference sequence). The CDR3 nucleotides read TGTGCCTGGAGTCCCGGACAGGGCGGGGGCTACACCTTC. Encoded protein: CAWSPGQGGGYTF.

This clonotype was recorded a few times. The chain carries TRBV7-9 and TRBJ2-1; a weak D match, TRBD2 (5 bases). The V end was cut by 5 bases, the J end by 6 bases, with 14 bases between. CDR3 length: 14 residues. Germline CDR1 and CDR2: SEHNR and FQNEAQ (reference sequence). The CDR3 DNA reads as TGTGCCAGCAGCCGCCGAGTGGCGGGCAATGAGCAGTTCTTC. Its translation is CASSRRVAGNEQFF.

This clonotype was found a few times. The gene calls are TRBV15 and TRBJ2-3; 8 bases agree with TRBD2. V gave up 1 base and J gave up 5 bases; unmatched junction bases: 8. This CDR3 spans 16 amino acids. Germline loops: CDR1 LNHNV, CDR2 YYDKDF (reference sequence). This chain's CDR3 is CATSRAGAGVRDTQYF. DNA for the CDR3: TGTGCCACCAGCAGAGCTGGAGCGGGAGTGAGAGATACGCAGTATTTT.

This clonotype showed up just a few times. The chain uses TRBV7-3 and TRBJ2-7; D tentatively fits TRBD1 or TRBD2 (5 bases each). Trimming took 4 bases from V and 6 from J, leaving 19 bases between them. From germline, CDR1 is SGHTA and CDR2 FQGTGA. The CDR3 length is 15 residues. CDR3 sequence reads: CASSWPMGPSREQYF. The CDR3 DNA reads TGTGCCAGCAGCTGGCCGATGGGACCCTCTCGCGAGCAGTACTTC.

This clonotype was counted only a few times. V gene TRBV29-1 combines with J gene TRBJ1-1; D is possibly TRBD1 (6 bases). Germline CDR1 SQVTM, CDR2 ANQGSEA. The ends were cut back, 7 bases at V and 0 bases at J, with 12 bases in the middle. The CDR3 loop spans 13 amino acids. The CDR3 DNA reads TGCAGCGACGGGACACCGATGAACACTGAAGCTTTCTTT. Encoded protein: CSDGTPMNTEAFF.

The genes are TRBV5-6 and TRBJ2-4; D not certain. The CDR3 contains 14 residues. Germline V gene data show CDR1 as SGHDT and CDR2 as YYEEEE. Deletions cut 8 bases from V and 0 bases from J, with 12 bases between. The CDR3 DNA is TGTGCCAGTAGTCATCCTTCAGCCAAAAACATTCAGTACTTC. This sequence encodes CASSHPSAKNIQYF.